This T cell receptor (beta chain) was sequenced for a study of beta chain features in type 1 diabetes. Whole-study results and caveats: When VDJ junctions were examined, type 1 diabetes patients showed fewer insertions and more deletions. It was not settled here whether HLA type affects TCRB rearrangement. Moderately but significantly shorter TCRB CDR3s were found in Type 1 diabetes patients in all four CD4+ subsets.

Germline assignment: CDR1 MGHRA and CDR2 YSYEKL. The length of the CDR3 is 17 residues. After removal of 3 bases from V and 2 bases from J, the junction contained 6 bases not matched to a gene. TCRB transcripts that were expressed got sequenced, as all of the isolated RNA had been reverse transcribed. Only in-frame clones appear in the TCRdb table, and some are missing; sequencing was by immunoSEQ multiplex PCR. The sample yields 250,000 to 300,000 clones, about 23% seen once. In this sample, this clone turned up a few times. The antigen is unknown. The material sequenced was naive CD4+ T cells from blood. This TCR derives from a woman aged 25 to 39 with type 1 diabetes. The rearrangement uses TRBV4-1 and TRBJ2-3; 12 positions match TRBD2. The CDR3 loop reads CASSQAGLAGNTDTQYF. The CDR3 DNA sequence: TGCGCCAGCAGCCAGGCCGGACTAGCGGGGAACACAGATACGCAGTATTTT.